The source of this T cell receptor beta chain is a study of blood T cell repertoires in COVID-19. Study context: Samples of COVID-19 (acute and convalescent) were obtained from the United States, Italy and Spain. T cells, B-cell-depleted T cells, or PBMCs provided the cDNA or gDNA that served as material.

As processed by the authors: Estimation of nucleated cell counts was performed using reference gene primer amplification. The repertoire was sequenced with immunoSEQ multiplex PCR; TCRdb's copy has only in-frame clones and lacks some. The V and J calls and the clone size are those of that table, but D and trimming were determined from the DNA. The data show 150,000 to 200,000 clones, approximately 85% seen once. Germline lookup yields CDR1 MNHEY and CDR2 SMNVEV (reference sequence). Trimming left V 6 bases short and J 3 bases short, with 14 bases between. The CDR3 sequence is 14 residues long. The sequenced sample was peripheral blood. The chain uses TRBV27 and TRBJ1-2, with D perhaps TRBD1 (6 bases). The receptor was derived from a man between 60 and 75 years old with active or convalescent COVID-19. The chain's CDR3 is CASRRGLGDYGYTF. DNA of the CDR3: TGTGCCAGCAGGCGGGGGCTCGGGGACTATGGCTACACCTTC.